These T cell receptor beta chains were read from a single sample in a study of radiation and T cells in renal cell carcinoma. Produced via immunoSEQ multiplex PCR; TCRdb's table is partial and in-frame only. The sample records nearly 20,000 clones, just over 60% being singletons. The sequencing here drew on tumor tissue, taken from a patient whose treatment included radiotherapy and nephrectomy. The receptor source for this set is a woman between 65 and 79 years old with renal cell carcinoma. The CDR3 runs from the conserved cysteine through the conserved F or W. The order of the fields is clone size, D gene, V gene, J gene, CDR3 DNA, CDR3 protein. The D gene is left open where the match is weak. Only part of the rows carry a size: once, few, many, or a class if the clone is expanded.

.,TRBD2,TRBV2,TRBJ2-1,TGTGCCAGCGTAGGCGGGGGGCTGGGCAATGAGCAGTTCTTC,CASVGGGLGNEQFF
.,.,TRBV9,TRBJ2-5,TGTGCCAGCAGCTCGGGACCAATCTCACACCAAGAGACCCAGTACTTC,CASSSGPISHQETQYF
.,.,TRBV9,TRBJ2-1,TGTGCCAGCAGCGCCCAACCGAGCTCCTACAATGAGCAGTTCTTC,CASSAQPSSYNEQFF
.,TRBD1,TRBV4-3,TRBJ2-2,TGCGCCAGCAGCCAACGACAGGGGGGGACCGGGGAGCTGTTTTTT,CASSQRQGGTGELFF
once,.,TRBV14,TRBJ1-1,TGTGCCAGCAGCCAAATCCGACAGGAGGGCACTGAAGCTTTCTTT,CASSQIRQEGTEAFF
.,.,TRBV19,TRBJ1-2,TGTGCATGCAGAGGGACGTCCTATGGCTACACCTTC,CACRGTSYGYTF
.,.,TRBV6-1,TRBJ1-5,TGTGCCAGCAGCACAGGGTCCAGCAATCAGCCCCAGCATTTT,CASSTGSSNQPQHF
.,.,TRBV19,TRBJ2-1,TGTGCCAGTAGTCCCCCGGGAGTCTCCTACAATGAGCAGTTCTTC,CASSPPGVSYNEQFF
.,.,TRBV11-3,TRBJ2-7,TGTGCCAGCAGCTTAGTGGGCAGGGAGTCCTACGAGCAGTACTTC,CASSLVGRESYEQYF
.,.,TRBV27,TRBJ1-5,TGTGCCAGCAGTTTAGGCAGTAGCAATCAGCCCCAGCATTTT,CASSLGSSNQPQHF
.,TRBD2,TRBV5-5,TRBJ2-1,TGTGCCAGCAGCCGGGCGGGGGGAGGCAATGAGCAGTTCTTC,CASSRAGGGNEQFF
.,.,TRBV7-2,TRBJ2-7,TGTGCCAGCAGCCCCGGACTCTCCTACGAGCAGTACTTC,CASSPGLSYEQYF
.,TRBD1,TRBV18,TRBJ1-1,TGTGCCAGCTCACCACCTAGGACAGGGGGCAGGAACACTGAAGCTTTCTTT,CASSPPRTGGRNTEAFF
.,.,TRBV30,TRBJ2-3,TGTGCCGGGGTCGCGAATACGCAGTATTTT,CAGVANTQYF
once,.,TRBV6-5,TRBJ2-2,TGTGCCAGCAGTTTTAGAGGACTGGCGAACACCGGGGAGCTGTTTTTT,CASSFRGLANTGELFF
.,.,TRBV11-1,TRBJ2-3,TGTGCCAGCAGCCCTGGGCGGACGGGTAGCACAGATACGCAGTATTTT,CASSPGRTGSTDTQYF
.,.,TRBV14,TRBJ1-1,TGTGCCAGCAGCCGCAATACAATGAACACTGAAGCTTTCTTT,CASSRNTMNTEAFF
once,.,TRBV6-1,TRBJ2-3,TGTGCCAGCAGCCCACTGGGCGGAGGCACAGATACGCAGTATTTT,CASSPLGGGTDTQYF
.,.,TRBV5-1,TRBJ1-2,TGCGCCAGCAGCATGGACGGTGGCTATGGCTACACCTTC,CASSMDGGYGYTF
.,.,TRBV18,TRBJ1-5,TGTGCCAGCTCACCACCGGGAAGCAATCAGCCCCAGCATTTT,CASSPPGSNQPQHF
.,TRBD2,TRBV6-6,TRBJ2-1,TGTGCCAGCAGGGACCTAGCGGGGGGGCTAGATGAGCAGTTCTTC,CASRDLAGGLDEQFF
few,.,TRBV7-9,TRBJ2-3,TGTGCCAGCAGCTCGGAGGGAAGCGCAACAGATACGCAGTATTTT,CASSSEGSATDTQYF
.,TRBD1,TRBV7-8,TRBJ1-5,TGTGCCAGCAGCCCCAAGGGACAGGGACCCATTAGCAATCAGCCCCAGCATTTT,CASSPKGQGPISNQPQHF